The 20 T cell receptor beta chains given below trace back to one sample, sequenced in a study of cytomegalovirus exposure and HLA in healthy donors (dated by TCRdb to about 2017). Library construction relied on the immunoSEQ multiplex PCR assay. TCRdb re-hosts the immuneACCESS table, in-frame sequences only. Its copies lack some clones; in the studies checked, an unresolved V gene accounts for under half of them, and the cause for the rest is not known. The sample records some 260,000 clones, around 91% of which are singletons. Roughly 3% of the sample is in the top ten clones. Sample: PBMCs. These receptors were collected from a woman in her twenties or thirties in good health and CMV-seronegative.

The J gene is TRBJ2-7, the V gene TRBV27; weak D call: TRBD2 (6 bases). Trimming removed 6 bases from V and 4 bases from J, with 19 bases in between. CDR1 and CDR2 (germline): MNHEY, SMNVEV (reference sequence). The CDR3 extends over 15 amino acids. The CDR3 coding sequence is TGTGCCAGCAGAGCCCCGGGACTCGGATTTTACGAGCAGTACTTC. Its protein product is CASRAPGLGFYEQYF.

The V gene is TRBV7-6, the J gene TRBJ2-5; D unresolved. The CDR3 extends over 13 amino acids. Trimming took 5 bases from V and 5 from J, leaving 12 bases between them. CDR1 is SGHVS and CDR2 is FNYEAQ in the germline V gene. CDR3 coding DNA: TGTGCCAGCAGCCCGGACCCGAGGGAGACCCAGTACTTC. Translating it yields CASSPDPRETQYF.

J is TRBJ2-1 and V is TRBV7-8; the D gene is possibly TRBD2 (5 bases). Trimming took off 1 base at V and 5 bases at J, with 15 bases between the two ends. The CDR3 loop spans 16 amino acids. Germline-derived CDR1 and CDR2 are SGHVS and FQNEAQ. The CDR3 loop reads CASSLEYGLADNEQFF. In nucleotides, the CDR3 is TGTGCCAGCAGCTTAGAGTATGGCCTAGCCGACAATGAGCAGTTCTTC. The variable domain in full, with the rest retrieved from reference TRBV7-8 and TRBJ2-1, is GAGVSQSPRYKVAKRGQDVALRCDPISGHVSLFWYQQALGQGPEFLTYFQNEAQLDKSGLPSDRFFAERPEGSVSTLKIQRTQQEDSAVYLCASSLEYGLADNEQFFGPGTRLTVL.

V gene TRBV6-1 combines with J gene TRBJ1-1; the D is unclear. The germline V gene encodes CDR1 MNHNS and CDR2 SASEGT. The ends were cut back, 7 bases at V and 0 bases at J, with 9 bases in the middle. The CDR3 totals 13 residues. CDR3 residues: CASKAGMNTEAFF. CDR3 DNA: TGTGCCAGCAAGGCAGGTATGAACACTGAAGCTTTCTTT.

The V gene is TRBV5-6, the J gene TRBJ2-5; D may be TRBD2 (6 bases). Trimming pared 1 base from V and 7 bases from J, leaving 17 bases between. Germline V gene data show CDR1 as SGHDT and CDR2 as YYEEEE. The CDR3 length is 15 residues. The CDR3 reads CASSLYRETRWTQYF. The CDR3 coding sequence is TGTGCCAGCAGCTTGTATCGGGAGACTCGTTGGACCCAGTACTTC.

V gene TRBV6-5 combines with J gene TRBJ2-5, with D tentatively TRBD2 (6 bases). This CDR3 comprises 13 residues. Trimming left V 2 bases short and J 5 bases short, with 9 bases between. Germline V gene data show CDR1 as MNHEY and CDR2 as SVGAGI. As DNA, the CDR3 is TGTGCCAGCAGTTACAACGGAGGGGAGACCCAGTACTTC. Residues: CASSYNGGETQYF.

About this clone itself: In the same sample, other DNA sequences code for this CDR3. This CDR3 is CASSLGLQETQYF. The CDR3 nucleotides read TGTGCCAGCAGCTTAGGACTACAAGAGACCCAGTACTTC. The chain links TRBV7-9 to TRBJ2-5, with D tentatively TRBD2 (5 bases). Trimming removed 1 base from V and 2 bases from J, with 5 bases in between. CDR1 is SEHNR, CDR2 FQNEAQ, per germline (reference sequence). CDR3 length: 13 residues.

This clone was counted only a few times. The chain combines TRBV2 with TRBJ2-1; no clear D. Germline-derived CDR1 and CDR2 are SNHLY and FYNNEI. The ends were cut back, 6 bases at V and 5 bases at J, with 5 bases in the middle. This CDR3 spans 11 amino acids. The CDR3 protein is CASRENNEQFF. The CDR3 bases are TGTGCCAGCAGAGAGAACAATGAGCAGTTCTTC.

The chain links TRBV18 to TRBJ1-2; TRBD1 aligns across 9 bases. The trim removed 3 bases at V and 6 bases at J, leaving 2 bases unmatched. Germline CDR1 is KGHSH and CDR2 is LQKENI. The CDR3 extends over 13 amino acids. The CDR3 DNA follows: TGTGCCAGCTCACCGAGGACAGGGGATGGCTACACCTTC. This encodes CASSPRTGDGYTF.

The chain links TRBV18 to TRBJ1-1; D remains unclear. Trimming pared 3 bases from V and 0 bases from J, leaving 5 bases between. The germline V gene encodes CDR1 KGHSH and CDR2 LQKENI. The CDR3 has 13 residues. This CDR3 reads CASSPIMNTEAFF. CDR3 in DNA: TGTGCCAGCTCACCCATCATGAACACTGAAGCTTTCTTT.

V is TRBV9 and J is TRBJ2-3; D not resolved. Between the trimmed V and J ends, which lost 2 bases and 0 bases, there was a span of 7 bases. Germline V gives CDR1 SGDLS, CDR2 YYNGEE. The CDR3 has 14 residues. CDR3 amino acids: CASSVLTSTDTQYF. CDR3 DNA sequence: TGTGCCAGCAGCGTGTTGACAAGCACAGATACGCAGTATTTT. The full variable domain, rest sourced from reference TRBV9 and TRBJ2-3, is DSGVTQTPKHLITATGQRVTLRCSPRSGDLSVYWYQQSLDQGLQFLIQYYNGEERAKGNILERFSAQQFPDLHSELNLSSLELGDSALYFCASSVLTSTDTQYFGPGTRLTVL.

The rearrangement joins TRBV5-1 to TRBJ2-3, with 11 bases lining up with TRBD2. CDR3 length: 15 residues. V lost 4 bases, J lost 3 bases, and 4 bases stayed unmatched. Germline V gene lookup returns CDR1 SGHRS and CDR2 YFSETQ. The CDR3 region is CASSPGTSGTDTQYF. CDR3 DNA: TGCGCCAGCAGCCCCGGGACTAGCGGTACAGATACGCAGTATTTT.

V usage is TRBV7-9 and J usage is TRBJ2-7; TRBD1 matches at 7 bases. Trimming took 5 bases from V and 2 from J; bases not matched to a gene: 6. CDR1 SEHNR and CDR2 FQNEAQ come from the germline V gene (reference sequence). The CDR3 spans 14 residues. CDR3: CASSRGGDTYEQYF. CDR3 nucleotide sequence: TGTGCCAGCAGCAGAGGGGGCGACACCTACGAGCAGTACTTC. Looking up the rest from reference TRBV7-9 and TRBJ2-7 gives the full variable domain: DTGVSQNPRHKITKRGQNVTFRCDPISEHNRLYWYRQTLGQGPEFLTYFQNEAQLEKSRLLSDRFSAERPKGSFSTLEIQRTEQGDSAMYLCASSRGGDTYEQYFGPGTRLTVT.

The rearrangement uses TRBV7-9 and TRBJ2-7, with no clear D. Trimming cost V 5 bases and J 4 bases, with 6 bases left between them. Germline V CDR1 and CDR2: SEHNR, FQNEAQ (reference sequence). This CDR3 comprises 11 residues. CDR3 sequence: CASSTDYEQYF. The CDR3 DNA reads TGTGCCAGCAGCACCGATTACGAGCAGTACTTC.

J is TRBJ2-7 and V is TRBV9, with D perhaps TRBD2 (6 bases). Trimming stripped 0 bases from V and 6 bases from J, with 13 bases between. CDR3 length: 14 residues. Germline loops: CDR1 SGDLS, CDR2 YYNGEE. CDR3 sequence (DNA): TGTGCCAGCAGCGTAGCTGGGACTGGAGCCGAGCAGTACTTC. It encodes CASSVAGTGAEQYF.

The V and J genes are TRBV13 and TRBJ2-7; 9 bases map to TRBD1. The CDR3 is 14 residues long. V shed 5 bases, J shed 5 bases, and the junction held 7 bases outside the gene matches. Germline V lookup: CDR1 PRHDT, CDR2 FYEKMQ (reference sequence). In nucleotides, the CDR3 is TGTGCCAGCAGCCATACGGACAGGGGCAACGAGCAGTACTTC. Translated: CASSHTDRGNEQYF.

V gene TRBV18 combines with J gene TRBJ1-2; D unresolved. The V end lost 3 bases, the J end lost 0 bases, and 14 bases lay between the germline ends. The germline CDR1 and CDR2 sequences are KGHSH and LQKENI. The CDR3 covers 16 residues. The CDR3 loop reads CASSPSLTSTNYGYTF. In nucleotides, the CDR3 is TGTGCCAGCTCACCGAGCCTTACGTCCACTAACTATGGCTACACCTTC.

The chain joins TRBV28 to TRBJ2-3; the D is unclear. The CDR3 contains 15 residues. Deletions cut 6 bases from V and 0 bases from J, with 13 bases between. Germline CDR1 and CDR2: MDHEN and SYDVKM. This CDR3 reads CASSRHGRSTDTQYF. Here the CDR3 DNA reads TGTGCCAGCAGCAGACACGGACGGAGCACAGATACGCAGTATTTT.

CDR3 region: CASSHPGRGNYGYTF. The CDR3 DNA reads TGCGCCAGCAGCCATCCAGGCAGGGGGAACTATGGCTACACCTTC. The chain joins TRBV4-3 to TRBJ1-2, with TRBD1 identical over 7 bases. Unmatched junction bases numbered 6, after V lost 3 bases and J lost 2 bases. CDR1 is LGHNA, CDR2 YSLEER, per germline. This CDR3 comprises 15 residues.

V gene TRBV28 combines with J gene TRBJ2-3, with 13 bases fitting TRBD2. Losses at the gene ends were 5 bases for V and 2 bases for J; bases not matched to a gene: 16. CDR3 length equals 20 residues. Germline CDR1 reads MDHEN; CDR2 reads SYDVKM. In nucleotides, the CDR3 is TGTGCCAGCAGTAACCCGGGACTAGCGGGACCAGCCGGGGACACAGATACGCAGTATTTT. Its protein product is CASSNPGLAGPAGDTDTQYF.